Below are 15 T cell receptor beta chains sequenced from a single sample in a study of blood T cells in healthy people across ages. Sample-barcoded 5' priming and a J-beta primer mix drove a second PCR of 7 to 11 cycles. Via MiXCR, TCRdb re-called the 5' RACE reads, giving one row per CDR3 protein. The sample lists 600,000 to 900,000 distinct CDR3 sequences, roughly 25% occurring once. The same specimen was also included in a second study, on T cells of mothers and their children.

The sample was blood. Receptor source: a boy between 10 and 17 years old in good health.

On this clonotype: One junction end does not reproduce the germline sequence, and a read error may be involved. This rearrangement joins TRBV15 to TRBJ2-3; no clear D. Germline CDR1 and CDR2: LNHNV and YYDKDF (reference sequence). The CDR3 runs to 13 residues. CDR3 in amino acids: CATSREGTDMQYF. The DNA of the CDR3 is TGTGCCACCAGCAGAGAGGGCACAGATATGCAGTATTTT.

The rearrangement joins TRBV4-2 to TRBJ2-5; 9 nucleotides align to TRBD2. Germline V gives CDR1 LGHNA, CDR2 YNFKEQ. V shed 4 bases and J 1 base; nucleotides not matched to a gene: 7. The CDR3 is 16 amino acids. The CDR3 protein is CASSPSTSGSQETQYF. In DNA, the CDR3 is TGTGCCAGCAGCCCATCGACTAGCGGATCCCAAGAGACCCAGTACTTC.

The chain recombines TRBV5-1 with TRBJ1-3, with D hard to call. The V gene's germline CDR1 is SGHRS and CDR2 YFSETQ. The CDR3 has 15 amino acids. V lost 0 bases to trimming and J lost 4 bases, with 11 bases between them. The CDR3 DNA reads TGCGCCAGCAGCTTGGCACGGGCTTGGGGAAACACCATATATTTT. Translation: CASSLARAWGNTIYF. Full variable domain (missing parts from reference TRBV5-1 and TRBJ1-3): KAGVTQTPRYLIKTRGQQVTLSCSPISGHRSVSWYQQTPGQGLQFLFEYFSETQRNKGNFPGRFSGRQFSNSRSEMNVSTLELGDSALYLCASSLARAWGNTIYFGEGSWLTVV.

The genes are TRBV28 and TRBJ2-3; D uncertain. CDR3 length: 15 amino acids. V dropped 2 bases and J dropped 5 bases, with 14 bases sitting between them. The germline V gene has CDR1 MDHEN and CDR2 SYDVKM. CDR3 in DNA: TGTGCCAGCAGTTTAAAAAGTCCCTCCCAAGATACGCAGTATTTT. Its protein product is CASSLKSPSQDTQYF. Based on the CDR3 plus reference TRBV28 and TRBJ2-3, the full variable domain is DVKVTQSSRYLVKRTGEKVFLECVQDMDHENMFWYRQDPGLGLRLIYFSYDVKMKEKGDIPEGYSVSREKKERFSLILESASTNQTSMYLCASSLKSPSQDTQYFGPGTRLTVL.

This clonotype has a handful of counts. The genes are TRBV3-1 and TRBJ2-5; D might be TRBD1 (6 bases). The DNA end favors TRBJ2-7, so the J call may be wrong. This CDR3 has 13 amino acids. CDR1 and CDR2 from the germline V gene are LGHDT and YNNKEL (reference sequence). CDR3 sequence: CASSPQGTDEQYF. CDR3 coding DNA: TGTGCCAGCAGCCCGCAGGGGACCGACGAGCAGTACTTC.

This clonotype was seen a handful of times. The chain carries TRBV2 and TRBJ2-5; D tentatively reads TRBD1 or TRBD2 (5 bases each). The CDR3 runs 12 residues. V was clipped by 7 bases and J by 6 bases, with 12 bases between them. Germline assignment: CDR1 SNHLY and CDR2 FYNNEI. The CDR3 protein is CASNPKGQTQYF. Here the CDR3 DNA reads TGTGCCAGCAACCCTAAGGGACAGACCCAGTACTTC.

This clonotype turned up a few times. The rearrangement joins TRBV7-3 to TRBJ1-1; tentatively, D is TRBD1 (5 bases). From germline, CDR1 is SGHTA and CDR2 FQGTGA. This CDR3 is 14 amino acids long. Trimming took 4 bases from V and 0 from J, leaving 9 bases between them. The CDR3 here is CASSSSTVNTEAFF. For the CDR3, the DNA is TGTGCCAGCAGCTCATCGACAGTGAACACTGAAGCTTTCTTT.

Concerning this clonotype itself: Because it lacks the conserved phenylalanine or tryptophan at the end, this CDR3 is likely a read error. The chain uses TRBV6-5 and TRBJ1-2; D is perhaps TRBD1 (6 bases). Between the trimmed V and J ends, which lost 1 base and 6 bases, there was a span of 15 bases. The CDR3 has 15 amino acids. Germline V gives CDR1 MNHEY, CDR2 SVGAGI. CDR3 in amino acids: CASSYYGAGDNGYTL. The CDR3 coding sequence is TGTGCCAGCAGTTACTATGGGGCGGGGGACAATGGCTACACCCTC.

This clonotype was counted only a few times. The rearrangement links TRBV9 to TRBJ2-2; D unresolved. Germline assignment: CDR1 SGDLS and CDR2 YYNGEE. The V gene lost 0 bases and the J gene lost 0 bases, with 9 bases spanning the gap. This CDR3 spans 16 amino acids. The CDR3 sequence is CASSVVPRTNTGELFF. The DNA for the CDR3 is TGTGCCAGCAGCGTAGTCCCCAGGACGAACACCGGGGAGCTGTTTTTT.

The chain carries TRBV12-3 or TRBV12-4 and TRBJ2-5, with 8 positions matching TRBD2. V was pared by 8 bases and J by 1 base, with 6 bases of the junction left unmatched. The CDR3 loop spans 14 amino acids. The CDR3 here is CASGPGGPQETQYF. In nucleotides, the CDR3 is TGTGCCAGCGGGCCGGGGGGGCCCCAAGAGACCCAGTACTTC.

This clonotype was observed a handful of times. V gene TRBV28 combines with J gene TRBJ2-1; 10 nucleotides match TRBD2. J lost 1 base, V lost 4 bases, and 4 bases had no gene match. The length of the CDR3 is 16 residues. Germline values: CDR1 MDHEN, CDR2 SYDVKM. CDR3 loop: CASSSVSGGSYNEQFF. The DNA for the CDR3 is TGTGCCAGCAGTTCCGTTAGCGGGGGGTCCTACAATGAGCAGTTCTTC.

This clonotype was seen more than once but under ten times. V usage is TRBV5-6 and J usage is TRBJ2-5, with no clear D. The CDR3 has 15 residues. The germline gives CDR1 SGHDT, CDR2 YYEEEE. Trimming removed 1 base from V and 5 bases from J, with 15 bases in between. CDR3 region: CASSLRIGSLETQYF. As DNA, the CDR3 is TGTGCCAGCAGCTTGAGGATCGGTTCGTTGGAGACCCAGTACTTC.

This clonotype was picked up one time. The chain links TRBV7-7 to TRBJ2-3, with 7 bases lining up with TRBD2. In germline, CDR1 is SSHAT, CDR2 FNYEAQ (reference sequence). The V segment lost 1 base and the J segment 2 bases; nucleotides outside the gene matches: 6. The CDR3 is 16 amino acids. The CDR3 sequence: CASSLGRGLTTDTQYF. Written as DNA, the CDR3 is TGTGCCAGCAGCTTAGGGCGGGGACTAACCACAGATACGCAGTATTTT.

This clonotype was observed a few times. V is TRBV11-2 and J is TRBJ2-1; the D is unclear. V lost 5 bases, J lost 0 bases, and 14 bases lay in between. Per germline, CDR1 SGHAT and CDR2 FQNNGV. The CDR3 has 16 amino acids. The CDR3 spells CASSRIVTSSYNEQFF. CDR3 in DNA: TGTGCCAGCAGCCGGATTGTTACGAGCTCCTACAATGAGCAGTTCTTC.

The DNA for the CDR3 is TGTGCCATCAGCGTCACAGAAAATCAGCCCCAGCATTTT. Protein sequence: CAISVTENQPQHF. The rearrangement links TRBV10-3 to TRBJ1-5; no definite D call. Germline CDR1 and CDR2: ENHRY and SYGVKD. The CDR3 loop spans 13 amino acids. The V end lost 6 bases, the J end lost 4 bases, and 10 bases lay between the germline ends.